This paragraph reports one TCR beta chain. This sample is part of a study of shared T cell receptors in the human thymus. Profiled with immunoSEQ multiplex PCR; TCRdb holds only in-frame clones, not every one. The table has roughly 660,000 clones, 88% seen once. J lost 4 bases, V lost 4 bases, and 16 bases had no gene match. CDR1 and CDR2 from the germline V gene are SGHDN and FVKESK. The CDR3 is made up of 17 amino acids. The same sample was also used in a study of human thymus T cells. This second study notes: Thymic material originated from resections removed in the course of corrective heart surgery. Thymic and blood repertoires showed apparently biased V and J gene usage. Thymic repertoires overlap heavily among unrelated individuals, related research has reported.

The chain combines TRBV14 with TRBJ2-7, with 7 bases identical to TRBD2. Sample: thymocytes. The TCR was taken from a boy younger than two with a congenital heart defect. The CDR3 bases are TGTGCCAGCAGCCCTACCCCATCTGGCGGGAGATTATACGAGCAGTACTTC. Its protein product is CASSPTPSGGRLYEQYF.